The present T cell receptor beta chain was sequenced within a study of OX40 agonist ivuxolimab in advanced cancers. Overall study: Having had anti-PD-1, anti-PD-L1 or anti-CTLA-4 therapy before was allowed, and roughly 40% had some.

V was pared by 3 bases and J by 1 base, with 0 bases of the junction left unmatched. The germline V gene encodes CDR1 SGHRS and CDR2 YFSETQ. There are 14 residues in the CDR3. As regards this clone: Its antigen is unidentified.

General study findings and limits: Partial responders dosed at 0.1-3.0 mg/kg displayed clonal expansion ranking among the lowest.

The method was immunoSEQ multiplex PCR; TCRdb's version includes in-frame clones alone and lacks a portion of them. This table has 45,000 to 55,000 clones, roughly 89% appearing once. This clonotype was sampled from an adult with an advanced solid tumor such as melanoma, head and neck, liver or kidney cancer. The material was CD4+ or CD8+ T cells sorted from blood, obtained in a trial of the OX40 agonist ivuxolimab. V usage is TRBV5-1 and J usage is TRBJ2-2; TRBD1 agrees at 7 bases. In DNA, the CDR3 is TGCGCCAGCAGCTGGGACAGGAACACCGGGGAGCTGTTTTTT. Residues: CASSWDRNTGELFF.